Sequencing of this T cell receptor beta chain was carried out in a study of shared clonotypes between healthy human individuals. This CDR3 is 14 amino acids long. Trimming cost V 2 bases and J 0 bases, with 7 bases left between them. Germline lookup yields CDR1 SGHRS and CDR2 YFSETQ. Of note for this clone: What it recognizes is unknown.

The assay used deep level. Once extracted for a subset, genomic DNA was divided evenly among several immunoSEQ plates. Sorted-subset replicate PCR reactions contained roughly 210 ng DNA, corresponding to some 30,000 T cell genomes. The data were produced by immunoSEQ multiplex PCR, yet TCRdb's version contains in-frame clones alone and is incomplete. The sample holds roughly 2,300,000 clones, roughly 92% seen once. Overall study findings and caveats: Depth was large, yet rarefaction showed that sorted-subset sequencing was incomplete.

The chain has TRBV5-1 and TRBJ2-3; D remains ambiguous. Sequencing was carried out using naive CD4+ T cells from PBMCs. Subset specified: CD45RA+ positively selected. The TCR was taken from a young man in good health. Some clones in this sample may be carry-over from other donors' samples. CDR3: CASSLPSSTDTQYF. CDR3 coding DNA: TGCGCCAGCAGCTTACCTTCGAGCACAGATACGCAGTATTTT.